These T cell receptor beta chains were read from a single sample in a study of blood T cell repertoires in COVID-19. The repertoire was sequenced with immunoSEQ multiplex PCR; TCRdb's copy has only in-frame clones and lacks some. Of 150,000 to 200,000 clones listed, 85% are singletons. The sequenced sample was peripheral blood. These TCRs come from a man between 60 and 70 years old with COVID-19, enrolled during active disease. Each CDR3 is given with its conserved first and last residue. Each record gives: V gene, D gene, J gene, CDR3 protein. A D gene is named only where the DNA matches it firmly.

V: TRBV3-1/TRBV3-2
D: NA
J: TRBJ1-1
CDR3: CASSQSFLTEAFF

V: TRBV11-2
D: TRBD2
J: TRBJ2-7
CDR3: CASRAASGGSYEQYF

V: TRBV5-1
D: TRBD1
J: TRBJ2-7
CDR3: CASSFDGTAFYEQYF

V: TRBV5-1
D: NA
J: TRBJ2-4
CDR3: CASSSDTKNIQYF

V: TRBV5-1
D: NA
J: TRBJ2-1
CDR3: CASSRLDRSYNEQFF

V: TRBV4-2
D: NA
J: TRBJ1-2
CDR3: CASTPGAGADYGYTF

V: TRBV11-2
D: TRBD1
J: TRBJ1-1
CDR3: CASSPRQGADTEAFF

V: TRBV5-4
D: NA
J: TRBJ1-4
CDR3: CASSLRGVTNEKLFF

V: TRBV10-2
D: TRBD1
J: TRBJ1-2
CDR3: CASSDQTGGNYGYTF

V: TRBV5-4
D: TRBD1
J: TRBJ2-7
CDR3: CASRSPGQSYEQYF

V: TRBV28
D: NA
J: TRBJ1-6
CDR3: CASSLGGNSYNSPLHF

V: TRBV6-4
D: TRBD1
J: TRBJ2-7
CDR3: CASSADRGYEQYF

V: TRBV6-2/TRBV6-3
D: NA
J: TRBJ1-5
CDR3: CASSPTEYSNQPQHF

V: TRBV10-3
D: TRBD1
J: TRBJ1-5
CDR3: CAIRDRDQPQHF

V: TRBV6-1
D: NA
J: TRBJ2-2
CDR3: CASSEVVKGSVNTGELFF

V: TRBV7-2
D: TRBD2
J: TRBJ2-2
CDR3: CASSVSGGITGELFF

V: TRBV5-6
D: NA
J: TRBJ2-5
CDR3: CASRVTASGETQYF

V: TRBV10-3
D: NA
J: TRBJ2-7
CDR3: CATETIYSYEQYF

V: TRBV6-5
D: NA
J: TRBJ2-1
CDR3: CASREGLNPNNEQFF

V: TRBV27
D: NA
J: TRBJ1-2
CDR3: CASSFAGFGGYTF

V: TRBV20-1
D: NA
J: TRBJ1-5
CDR3: CSASKGSNQPQHF

V: TRBV18
D: TRBD2
J: TRBJ2-7
CDR3: CASSREDYEQYF

V: TRBV13
D: NA
J: TRBJ1-1
CDR3: CASSLAGMGQGNTEAFF

V: TRBV19
D: NA
J: TRBJ1-1
CDR3: CASSISGGTRNTEAFF

V: TRBV4-1
D: NA
J: TRBJ2-7
CDR3: CASSHDRDYEQYF

V: TRBV9
D: NA
J: TRBJ2-2
CDR3: CASSVVTTTNTGELFF

V: TRBV6-5
D: TRBD1
J: TRBJ1-2
CDR3: CASTGTGPYSGYTF

V: TRBV28
D: TRBD1
J: TRBJ1-4
CDR3: CASSATGGKEKLFF

V: TRBV15
D: NA
J: TRBJ1-4
CDR3: CATSSLNEKLFF

V: TRBV4-3
D: TRBD1
J: TRBJ1-2
CDR3: CASSQWGQGINYGYTF

V: TRBV2
D: TRBD1
J: TRBJ1-2
CDR3: CASTGTGGFGYTF

V: TRBV5-8
D: NA
J: TRBJ1-5
CDR3: CASSLRFGSNQPQHF

V: TRBV5-4
D: TRBD2
J: TRBJ2-5
CDR3: CASSAQGGGETQYF

V: TRBV6-6
D: TRBD1
J: TRBJ2-7
CDR3: CASNPRQGAAHEQYF

V: TRBV4-2
D: TRBD1
J: TRBJ1-1
CDR3: CASSPGQGVNTEAFF

V: TRBV5-4
D: NA
J: TRBJ1-6
CDR3: CASSPGSGAYNSPLHF

V: TRBV9
D: NA
J: TRBJ1-1
CDR3: CASSVEDGRRTTEAFF

V: TRBV3-1/TRBV3-2
D: NA
J: TRBJ1-5
CDR3: CASSQSLQSNQPQHF

V: TRBV9
D: TRBD1
J: TRBJ1-4
CDR3: CASSPRTGTEKLFF

V: TRBV30
D: NA
J: TRBJ1-1
CDR3: CAWSRVGNTEAFF

V: TRBV4-2
D: NA
J: TRBJ2-1
CDR3: CASSQETTSSGEQFF

V: TRBV5-1
D: TRBD2
J: TRBJ2-7
CDR3: CASSLDWRETYF

V: TRBV7-9
D: TRBD1
J: TRBJ2-2
CDR3: CASSLPPGGTGELFF

V: TRBV19
D: TRBD1
J: TRBJ1-4
CDR3: CASSSSGTGAEKLFF

V: TRBV7-8
D: TRBD1
J: TRBJ1-5
CDR3: CASSLVDRVQPQHF

V: TRBV9
D: NA
J: TRBJ1-3
CDR3: CASSVAGPSSGNTIYF

V: TRBV28
D: NA
J: TRBJ1-6
CDR3: CASSLWGSPLHF

V: TRBV18
D: NA
J: TRBJ2-4
CDR3: CASSPRTERNIQYF

V: TRBV2
D: TRBD1
J: TRBJ1-2
CDR3: CASSVDRVANYGYTF

V: TRBV12-3/TRBV12-4
D: TRBD2
J: TRBJ2-1
CDR3: CASSFSSGMQFF

V: TRBV7-8
D: TRBD1
J: TRBJ1-1
CDR3: CASSLDRRSNRGFF

V: TRBV5-5
D: NA
J: TRBJ2-7
CDR3: CASRGGGLSSYEQYF

V: TRBV28
D: TRBD1
J: TRBJ1-6
CDR3: CASRGQGSNSPLHF